This paragraph covers one T cell receptor beta chain sequence. Its target is unknown. Assay used: immunoSEQ multiplex PCR; TCRdb lists only in-frame clones, some missing. The table shows 200,000 to 300,000 clones, with 80% to 95% occurring only once. These data originate in a study of T cell responses to AZD1222 COVID-19 vaccine. Study-level results: Spike-specific TCR breadth and depth grew following two AZD1222 doses.

The germline gives CDR1 MDHEN, CDR2 SYDVKM. The ends were cut back, 8 bases at V and 4 bases at J, with 10 bases in the middle. This CDR3 region has 12 residues. The specimen was peripheral blood, collected on day 0 of AZD1222 vaccination. This chain uses TRBV28 with TRBJ2-3; D might be TRBD2 (5 bases). The origin of this receptor is an adult in good health. The CDR3 DNA is TGTGCCAGCGAGGGCTTCGCAGATACGCAGTATTTT. Amino acid sequence: CASEGFADTQYF. Combining the CDR3 with reference TRBV28 and TRBJ2-3 gives the whole variable domain DVKVTQSSRYLVKRTGEKVFLECVQDMDHENMFWYRQDPGLGLRLIYFSYDVKMKEKGDIPEGYSVSREKKERFSLILESASTNQTSMYLCASEGFADTQYFGPGTRLTVL.